This record covers a single T cell receptor beta chain. Its antigen is currently unknown. The V end lost 8 bases, the J end lost 1 base, and 15 bases lay between the germline ends. This CDR3 comprises 15 residues. Germline CDR1 and CDR2: MGHRA and YSYEKL. This record belongs to a study of T cells after yellow fever vaccination. In making TCR cDNA, 5'RACE template switching added a universal primer site and UMIs to it. TCRdb re-called the 5' RACE reads with MiXCR, one entry per CDR3 protein. This table has about 340,000 distinct CDR3 sequences, roughly 8.7% appearing once. Points from the study as a whole: The CD4 and CD8 compartments had a small share of their clonotypes in common.

Sequencing used PBMCs, obtained on the day of the first yellow fever vaccination. The chain uses TRBV4-1 and TRBJ2-1; tentatively, D is TRBD2 (6 bases). The TCR sequence derives from a man younger than 30 who received the YFV17D yellow fever vaccine. The CDR3 region is CASRGFPLSYNEQFF. The DNA of the CDR3 is TGCGCCAGCCGGGGGTTCCCGCTATCCTACAATGAGCAGTTCTTC.